The rows below give T cell receptor beta chains drawn from one sample of a study of CD8+ T cells in alopecia areata. TCRdb keeps only in-frame clones here, not all; method: immunoSEQ multiplex PCR. The sample contains 90,000 to 150,000 clones, about three fifths of which appear only once. The sample was CD8+ T cells sorted from blood, taken at week 4, from a patient treated with tofacitinib. These receptors came from a human donor with alopecia areata. CDR3s include the opening cysteine and the closing phenylalanine or tryptophan. A D gene is named only where the DNA matches it firmly. Only some rows state a clone size, as once, few, many or a class for expanded clones.

>16|TRBD2|.|TRBJ2-1|TRBV5-6
CASSLLAGGPGNEQFF
TGTGCCAGCAGCTTGTTAGCGGGGGGGCCGGGAAATGAGCAGTTCTTC
>15|.|.|TRBJ1-2|TRBV29-1
CSVDNSGIGNYGYTF
TGCAGCGTTGACAATTCAGGGATCGGGAACTATGGCTACACCTTC
>14|.|.|TRBJ1-1|TRBV7-8
CASSLKVAGTEAFF
TGTGCCAGCAGCTTAAAGGTTGCGGGCACTGAAGCTTTCTTT
>15|TRBD1|.|TRBJ2-5|TRBV29-1
CSVWTGQGPRETQYF
TGCAGCGTCTGGACGGGACAGGGACCCAGAGAGACCCAGTACTTC
>16|.|.|TRBJ1-6|TRBV7-9
CASSLLLPSNNSPLHF
TGTGCCAGCAGCTTACTTTTACCTTCTAATAATTCACCCCTCCACTTT
>15|.|.|TRBJ2-5|TRBV28
CASSLEGQLQETQYF
TGTGCCAGCAGTTTGGAGGGACAGCTACAAGAGACCCAGTACTTC
>12|.|.|TRBJ2-5|TRBV11-1
CASSSEAETQYF
TGTGCCAGCTCCTCCGAGGCGGAGACCCAGTACTTC
>18|.|few|TRBJ2-7|TRBV13
CASSLLRQGTPAGYEQYF
TGTGCCAGCAGCCTCCTACGCCAGGGGACTCCAGCGGGGTACGAGCAGTACTTC
>13|.|few|TRBJ1-2|TRBV6-5
CASWAGRWYGYTF
TGTGCCAGCTGGGCAGGGAGGTGGTATGGCTACACCTTC
>14|.|.|TRBJ1-3|TRBV9
CASSVGTRGNTIYF
TGTGCCAGCAGCGTAGGTACGAGAGGAAACACCATATATTTT
>12|.|.|TRBJ2-7|TRBV7-9
CASSFGSYEQYF
TGTGCCAGCAGCTTTGGTTCCTACGAGCAGTACTTC
>14|.|few|TRBJ1-1|TRBV30
CAWRELTLNTEAFF
TGTGCCTGGAGGGAGCTCACATTGAACACTGAAGCTTTCTTT
>14|.|few|TRBJ2-1|TRBV29-1
CSVEQVFGYNEQFF
TGCAGCGTTGAACAGGTTTTTGGATACAATGAGCAGTTCTTC
>11|.|.|TRBJ1-1|TRBV9
CASSGSGRAFF
TGTGCCAGCAGCGGATCAGGGAGAGCTTTCTTT
>11|.|.|TRBJ1-3|TRBV30
CAWRRDDTIYF
TGTGCCTGGAGAAGAGACGACACCATATATTTT
>14|.|few|TRBJ2-7|TRBV29-1
CSVGLDRTTYEQYF
TGCAGCGTTGGGCTGGATCGGACCACCTACGAGCAGTACTTC
>15|.|.|TRBJ1-5|TRBV27
CASSSADKPLQPQHF
TGTGCCAGCAGTTCAGCAGATAAACCCTTACAGCCCCAGCATTTT
>12|.|.|TRBJ2-2|TRBV29-1
CSVEEDSGELFF
TGCAGCGTTGAAGAGGATTCCGGGGAGCTGTTTTTT
>12|.|few|TRBJ1-6|TRBV6-5
CASSTLNSPLHF
TGTGCCAGCAGCACCTTAAATTCACCCCTCCACTTT
>14|TRBD1|.|TRBJ2-7|TRBV27
CASSPTTGPYEQYF
TGTGCCAGCAGTCCGACGACAGGGCCCTACGAGCAGTACTTC
>10|.|.|TRBJ2-3|TRBV29-1
CSVEDDTQYF
TGCAGCGTTGAGGACGATACGCAGTATTTT
>14|TRBD1|.|TRBJ2-3|TRBV5-4
CASSSDRDTDTQYF
TGTGCCAGCAGCTCAGACAGGGACACAGATACGCAGTATTTT
>13|TRBD2|few|TRBJ2-7|TRBV5-1
CASRPSGAYEQYF
TGCGCCAGCAGGCCTAGCGGGGCCTACGAGCAGTACTTC
>12|.|few|TRBJ1-1|TRBV9
CASSVGDTEAFF
TGTGCCAGCAGCGTAGGAGACACTGAAGCTTTCTTT
>16|TRBD1|once|TRBJ2-2|TRBV7-9
CASSPRQGVNTGELFF
TGTGCCAGCAGCCCAAGACAGGGGGTGAACACCGGGGAGCTGTTTTTT
>13|.|.|TRBJ2-7|TRBV7-9
CASSSDPGYEQYF
TGTGCCAGCAGCTCGGACCCTGGCTACGAGCAGTACTTC
>15|TRBD1|.|TRBJ1-1|TRBV27
CASSSRGDKDTEAFF
TGTGCCAGCAGTTCCAGGGGGGATAAGGACACTGAAGCTTTCTTT
>14|.|once|TRBJ2-7|TRBV5-1
CASSLGSGDYEQYF
TGCGCCAGCAGCTTGGGGTCCGGCGACTACGAGCAGTACTTC
>13|.|few|TRBJ1-1|TRBV7-9
CASRPTAVTEAFF
TGTGCCAGCAGACCAACCGCGGTCACTGAAGCTTTCTTT
>14|.|few|TRBJ1-6|TRBV29-1
CSVAGGQDNSPLHF
TGCAGCGTTGCCGGTGGTCAAGACAATTCACCCCTCCACTTT
>14|.|.|TRBJ2-5|TRBV9
CASSGRANQETQYF
TGTGCCAGCAGCGGAAGGGCAAATCAAGAGACCCAGTACTTC
>13|.|.|TRBJ1-5|TRBV7-8
CASTLDSNQPQHF
TGTGCCAGCACCCTAGATAGCAATCAGCCCCAGCATTTT
>13|TRBD1|.|TRBJ2-1|TRBV30
CAWSGQGSNEQFF
TGTGCCTGGAGTGGACAGGGGAGTAATGAGCAGTTCTTC
>16|TRBD1|.|TRBJ2-7|TRBV30
CAWSPPGDRGWYEQYF
TGTGCCTGGAGCCCCCCCGGGGACAGGGGGTGGTACGAGCAGTACTTC
>13|.|.|TRBJ1-2|TRBV13
CASSLEAGYGYTF
TGTGCCAGCAGCTTAGAGGCAGGCTATGGCTACACCTTC
>12|.|.|TRBJ2-7|TRBV7-9
CASSLGTYEQYF
TGTGCCAGCAGCTTAGGGACTTACGAGCAGTACTTC
>12|.|.|TRBJ2-7|TRBV29-1
CSVEKQNYEQYF
TGCAGCGTTGAAAAACAAAACTACGAGCAGTACTTC
>13|.|.|TRBJ2-2|TRBV7-9
CASTAENTGELFF
TGTGCCAGCACCGCAGAGAACACCGGGGAGCTGTTTTTT
>13|.|once|TRBJ1-2|TRBV29-1
CSVEGRSNYGYTF
TGCAGCGTTGAGGGTCGGTCCAACTATGGCTACACCTTC
>14|.|.|TRBJ2-4|TRBV27
CASSTTLAKNIQYF
TGTGCCAGCAGTACCACTTTAGCCAAAAACATTCAGTACTTC
>12|.|few|TRBJ2-7|TRBV29-1
CSVRGGPGEQYF
TGCAGCGTTCGTGGGGGGCCGGGGGAGCAGTACTTC